These T cell receptor beta chains were read from a single sample in a study of T cells after posttransplantation cyclophosphamide. Only in-frame clones appear in the TCRdb table, and some are missing; sequencing was by immunoSEQ multiplex PCR. Of approximately 4,400 clones listed, about 82% are singletons. The starting material was PBMCs, obtained after allogeneic stem cell transplant with posttransplant cyclophosphamide. The source is a male patient aged 40-50 years who received an allogeneic stem cell transplant from a related donor, was CMV-positive, and had acute and chronic GVHD. The graft donor may have given rise to some T cells. The CDR3 runs from the conserved cysteine through the conserved F or W. The D gene is left open where the match is weak. Size is omitted from some rows. Given values are once, few, many or a class for expanded clones.

>.|TRBJ1-2|.|TRBV19
TGTGCCAGTAGTATTGCGTTAGACTATGGCTACACCTTC
CASSIALDYGYTF
>.|TRBJ1-4|.|TRBV6-5
TGTGCCAGCAGTTACTCTTCGTTAGCTAATGAAAAACTGTTTTTT
CASSYSSLANEKLFF
>TRBD2|TRBJ2-1|.|TRBV20-1
TGCAGAGGACTAGCGGGAGATGAGCAGTTCTTC
CRGLAGDEQFF
>.|TRBJ2-5|few|TRBV6-1
TGTGCCAGCAGTCTCGGGACAATCACCTTGGGGACCCAGTACTTC
CASSLGTITLGTQYF
>.|TRBJ2-7|few|TRBV5-6
TGTGCCAGCCTCTCCGACGAATCGCGTGATGGAGGGGTTGCAGGTGAGCAGTACTTC
CASLSDESRDGGVAGEQYF
>.|TRBJ1-5|.|TRBV19
TGTGCCAGTAGTACAAGGACAACTTATAGCAATCAGCCCCAGCATTTT
CASSTRTTYSNQPQHF
>TRBD2|TRBJ2-1|once|TRBV18
TGTGCCAGCTCACCACCGGGGAATGAGAGAGGACTAGTACTCTACAATGAGCAGTTCTTC
CASSPPGNERGLVLYNEQFF
>TRBD2|TRBJ2-2|once|TRBV5-4
TGTGCCAGCTTCTGGGGGGGGAACACCGGGGAGCTGTTTTTT
CASFWGGNTGELFF
>.|TRBJ1-2|.|TRBV7-9
TGTGCCAGCAGCGGCGACGACAGTAACTATGGCTACACCTTC
CASSGDDSNYGYTF
>.|TRBJ2-2|.|TRBV5-6
TGTGCCAGCAGCTTAATACCAGGGGATGGAACCGGGGAGCTGTTTTTT
CASSLIPGDGTGELFF
>.|TRBJ2-1|.|TRBV27
TGTGCCAGCAGCTGGACGGGGTTAAGCTCCTACAATGAGCAGTTCTTC
CASSWTGLSSYNEQFF
>TRBD1|TRBJ1-3|.|TRBV6-6
TGTGCCAGCAGTTACGGGGACAGCTCTGGAAACACCATATATTTT
CASSYGDSSGNTIYF
>.|TRBJ2-3|.|TRBV6-5
TGTGCCAGCAGCCTAGTGGCCACAGATACGCAGTATTTT
CASSLVATDTQYF
>TRBD1|TRBJ1-1|.|TRBV27
TGTGCCAGCAGTAAGCAGGGGGCAAACGAAGCTTTCTTT
CASSKQGANEAFF
>.|TRBJ2-3|.|TRBV15
TGTGCCACCAGCGGCGACAGGTACGTGGATACGCAGTATTTT
CATSGDRYVDTQYF
>.|TRBJ2-5|few|TRBV19
TGTGCCAGTAGTTTCCAGGGTGGAAGGGAAGAGACCCAGTACTTC
CASSFQGGREETQYF
>.|TRBJ2-5|.|TRBV15
TGTGCCACCAGAGGACTACCCCAAGAGACCCAGTACTTC
CATRGLPQETQYF